Reported below is one T cell receptor (beta chain). The data were obtained in a study of blood T cell repertoires in COVID-19. As for the study in general: COVID-19 samples from acute and convalescent phases originated in the United States, Italy and Spain. T cells, B-cell-depleted T cells, or PBMCs supplied cDNA or gDNA.

It was during active infection that Seattle patients were enrolled and then longitudinally followed. Under the authors' procedure: Scientists estimated how many nucleated cells there were by amplifying reference gene primers. Clones were read by immunoSEQ multiplex PCR, and TCRdb kept only the in-frame ones, dropping some. The V and J calls and clone size come from that table; D and trimming were worked out from the DNA. The table has about 370,000 clones, 89% seen once. The germline CDR1 and CDR2 sequences are ENHRY and SYGVKD. Between the trimmed V and J ends, which lost 10 bases and 2 bases, there was a span of 10 bases. The CDR3 loop spans 12 amino acids.

The chain joins TRBV10-3 to TRBJ2-3; weak D call: TRBD1 (6 bases). The TCR sequence derives from a woman under 40 with COVID-19, enrolled during active disease. Sequences were obtained from peripheral blood. In DNA, the CDR3 is TGTGCCACCCAGGGGACCACAGATACGCAGTATTTT. It specifies CATQGTTDTQYF.